This TCR beta chain is from a study of blood T cell repertoires in COVID-19. As for the study in general: From T cells, B-cell-depleted T cells, or PBMCs came the material, which was cDNA or gDNA.

In this sample, this clone turned up a few times. A read error may account for a junction end that differs from germline. Participants' own reports of clinical history determined their cohort assignment. The study counted Cohort 3 donors as recovered given two negative PCRs, clearance, or symptom resolution. Original handling: Quantification of nucleated cells was approximated via reference gene primer amplification. Clones were sequenced by immunoSEQ multiplex PCR, and TCRdb holds only the in-frame ones, with some missing. V and J calls and clone size are copied from that table; D and trimming were computed from the DNA. The table includes roughly 280,000 clones, 85% to 90% detected once. Germline V gene data show CDR1 as SSHAT and CDR2 as FNYEAQ (reference sequence). The CDR3 is 13 amino acids.

The receptor comes from a woman under 30 who had recovered from COVID-19. The chain links TRBV7-7 to TRBJ2-5; the D gene is possibly TRBD1 (5 bases). Material for sequencing was PBMCs or T cells enriched from blood (not recorded which). CDR3 sequence reads: CASSPGFQETQYF. The CDR3 DNA is TGTGCTAGCAGCCCAGGGTTCCAAGAGACCCAGTACTTC.